The 13 T cell receptor beta chains presented below share a single source sample, sequenced in a study of T cell changes during pregnancy in multiple sclerosis. Method: immunoSEQ multiplex PCR; TCRdb's copy keeps in-frame clones and lacks some. In the table there are about 110,000 clones, about nine tenths of which are singletons. The material was peripheral blood, obtained after pregnancy. Receptor source: a female donor with multiple sclerosis, enrolled in a pregnancy study.

The V call is TRBV7-3, the J call TRBJ1-1; 10 bases map to TRBD1. This CDR3 is 16 amino acids long. Losses at the gene ends were 0 bases for V and 5 bases for J; bases not matched to a gene: 6. The germline V gene has CDR1 SGHTA and CDR2 FQGTGA. Here the CDR3 DNA reads TGTGCCAGCAGCTTAACGGGTGGGGGACAGGGGACTGAAGCTTTCTTT. This codes for CASSLTGGGQGTEAFF. Based on the CDR3 plus reference TRBV7-3 and TRBJ1-1, the full variable domain is GAGVSQTPSNKVTEKGKYVELRCDPISGHTALYWYRQSLGQGPEFLIYFQGTGAADDSGLPNDRFFAVRPEGSVSTLKIQRTERGDSAVYLCASSLTGGGQGTEAFFGQGTRLTVV.

V usage is TRBV27 and J usage is TRBJ1-4, with 7 nucleotides matching TRBD1. This CDR3 region has 18 residues. J was trimmed by 8 bases and V by 8 bases; bases with no gene match: 23. Looked up from germline, CDR1 is MNHEY and CDR2 is SMNVEV (reference sequence). The CDR3: CASGQGVSEGGLREKLFF. The CDR3 DNA sequence: TGTGCCAGCGGCCAAGGGGTTAGTGAAGGGGGCCTTCGAGAAAAACTGTTTTTT.

V gene TRBV27 combines with J gene TRBJ1-1; maybe TRBD1 (5 bases). CDR3 size: 15 residues. CDR1 MNHEY and CDR2 SMNVEV come from the germline V gene (reference sequence). V dropped 2 bases and J dropped 4 bases, with 14 bases sitting between them. Here the CDR3 reads CASSLGNGAFTEAFF. CDR3 sequence (DNA): TGTGCCAGCAGTTTAGGGAATGGGGCCTTCACTGAAGCTTTCTTT.

The rearrangement uses TRBV9 and TRBJ2-7, with D perhaps TRBD2 (5 bases). Looked up from germline, CDR1 is SGDLS and CDR2 is YYNGEE. Trimming shortened V by 0 bases and J by 3 bases, and 10 bases separated the two germline ends. The CDR3 loop spans 14 amino acids. The CDR3 nucleotides are TGTGCCAGCAGCGTAGGGACCGACTACTACGAGCAGTACTTC. Translated, it gives CASSVGTDYYEQYF.

This clone was counted once. The J gene is TRBJ1-2, the V gene TRBV9, with TRBD1 as a possible D gene (5 bases). V lost 0 bases and J 3 bases, leaving 6 bases between the germline ends. The length of the CDR3 is 13 residues. Germline CDR1 SGDLS, CDR2 YYNGEE. This chain's CDR3 is CASSVEGDYGYTF. CDR3 DNA sequence: TGTGCCAGCAGCGTAGAAGGGGACTATGGCTACACCTTC.

This clone was observed a single time. The J gene is TRBJ2-1, the V gene TRBV13; TRBD2 agrees at 10 bases. After removal of 1 base from V and 2 bases from J, the junction contained 2 bases not matched to a gene. The germline gives CDR1 PRHDT, CDR2 FYEKMQ (reference sequence). The CDR3 contains 16 residues. CDR3 in amino acids: CASSLEAGGTYNEQFF. As DNA, the CDR3 is TGTGCCAGCAGCTTAGAAGCGGGGGGGACCTACAATGAGCAGTTCTTC.

CDR3 sequence: CASSQQGGRNTEAFF. CDR3 DNA sequence: TGTGCCAGCAGCCAACAGGGAGGGAGGAACACTGAAGCTTTCTTT. J is TRBJ1-1 and V is TRBV7-9, with a weak D call TRBD1 (6 bases). This CDR3 spans 15 amino acids. In germline, CDR1 is SEHNR, CDR2 FQNEAQ (reference sequence). The V gene lost 5 bases and the J gene lost 1 base, with 14 bases spanning the gap. Supplemented by reference TRBV7-9 and TRBJ1-1, the full variable domain reads DTGVSQNPRHKITKRGQNVTFRCDPISEHNRLYWYRQTLGQGPEFLTYFQNEAQLEKSRLLSDRFSAERPKGSFSTLEIQRTEQGDSAMYLCASSQQGGRNTEAFFGQGTRLTVV.

CDR3 region: CASRSVGAANTGELFF. CDR3 nucleotide sequence: TGTGCCAGCAGAAGTGTGGGGGCAGCGAACACCGGGGAGCTGTTTTTT. The chain recombines TRBV25-1 with TRBJ2-2; weak D call: TRBD1 (6 bases). The CDR3 is made up of 16 amino acids. Germline V CDR1 and CDR2: MGHDK, SYGVNS. Trimming stripped 6 bases from V and 0 bases from J, with 14 bases between. The full variable domain, in which reference TRBV25-1 and TRBJ2-2 provide the parts outside the CDR3, is EADIYQTPRYLVIGTGKKITLECSQTMGHDKMYWYQQDPGMELHLIHYSYGVNSTEKGDLSSESTVSRIRTEHFPLTLESARPSHTSQYLCASRSVGAANTGELFFGEGSRLTVL.

The genes are TRBV4-1 and TRBJ1-1; D gene unclear. This CDR3 is 12 amino acids long. Germline V gives CDR1 MGHRA, CDR2 YSYEKL. V dropped 3 bases and J dropped 2 bases, with 4 bases sitting between them. CDR3 in DNA: TGCGCCAGCAGCCACGGTAACACTGAAGCTTTCTTT. Protein: CASSHGNTEAFF.

V gene TRBV5-5 combines with J gene TRBJ1-5, with D perhaps TRBD1 (5 bases). Germline V gives CDR1 SGHKS, CDR2 YYEKEE (reference sequence). V dropped 0 bases and J dropped 0 bases, with 10 bases sitting between them. The CDR3 is 16 amino acids. The CDR3 loop reads CASSLAGGNSNQPQHF. DNA for the CDR3: TGTGCCAGCAGCTTGGCGGGGGGTAATAGCAATCAGCCCCAGCATTTT.

The chain combines TRBV2 with TRBJ1-5, with D possibly being TRBD1 (6 bases). The germline V gene encodes CDR1 SNHLY and CDR2 FYNNEI. Deletions cut 1 base from V and 6 bases from J, with 10 bases between. CDR3 size: 14 residues. The CDR3 DNA follows: TGTGCCAGCAGTGAAGGGGGGGGGCCTCAGCCCCAGCATTTT. Its protein product is CASSEGGGPQPQHF.

The genes are TRBV5-1 and TRBJ2-2, with D possibly TRBD2 on 5 matching bases. The CDR3 runs to 16 residues. CDR1 is SGHRS and CDR2 is YFSETQ in the germline V gene. V was clipped by 0 bases and J by 4 bases, with 13 bases between them. The CDR3 bases are TGCGCCAGCAGCTTGGGGGAGTCAAGCGGCACCGGGGAGCTGTTTTTT. Translating it yields CASSLGESSGTGELFF.

The chain recombines TRBV19 with TRBJ2-3; TRBD1 is a possible D gene (6 bases). In germline, CDR1 is LNHDA, CDR2 SQIVND (reference sequence). The CDR3 extends over 14 amino acids. Trimming took 5 bases from V and 2 from J, leaving 11 bases between them. In nucleotides, the CDR3 is TGTGCCAGTAGTCCCGGGACACCCACAGATACGCAGTATTTT. Translating it yields CASSPGTPTDTQYF.